The 4 T cell receptor beta chains below come from one sample, sequenced in a study of T cells in Graves' hyperthyroidism and ophthalmopathy (dated by TCRdb to between 2019 and 2020). To prepare the library, multiplex PCR was applied. TCRdb lists the instrument as Illumina HiSeq 2000. Amplification of TCR beta CDR3 regions was carried out from RNA transcripts. A first-round RT-PCR of the TCR CDR3 used the HTBI primer set with the Qiagen OneStep RT-PCR kit. Starting from the raw public reads, TCRdb applied fastp trimming at Q25, assembled clones with MiXCR and retained in-frame beta chains. Records with the same CDR3 protein are collapsed into one entry carrying the most frequent genes and DNA. This sample is represented by about 350,000 distinct CDR3 sequences; 18% of them were singletons. Around 15% of the sample comes from the top ten. The sample consisted of blood. These receptor sequences come from a woman in her forties with Graves' ophthalmopathy.

The table lists this clonotype with many counts. CDR3 sequence reads: CASSLPTGSDYGYTF. CDR3 nucleotides: TGTGCCAGCAGTTTACCCACAGGTTCTGACTATGGCTACACCTTC. This chain links TRBV6-2 or TRBV6-3 with TRBJ1-2; possibly TRBD1 for D (5 bases). The germline V gene has CDR1 MNHEY and CDR2 SVGEGT. Trimming cost V 4 bases and J 3 bases, with 15 bases left between them. The CDR3 is 15 amino acids.

This clonotype was counted at least ten times. This chain joins TRBV10-3 and TRBJ2-5; TRBD2 matches 12 bases. The CDR3 runs to 18 residues. Germline V gene sequence: CDR1 ENHRY, CDR2 SYGVKD. The V segment lost 4 bases and the J segment 3 bases; nucleotides outside the gene matches: 12. The DNA of the CDR3 is TGTGCCATCAGTGCCCGACTAGCGGGAGAGACCGTTAAAGAGACCCAGTACTTC. It specifies CAISARLAGETVKETQYF.

There are many counts of this clonotype. V usage is TRBV20-1 and J usage is TRBJ2-7; D may be TRBD1 (5 bases). This CDR3 contains 13 residues. V was pared by 3 bases and J by 2 bases, with 11 bases between. Germline V gives CDR1 DFQATT, CDR2 SNEGSKA (reference sequence). The CDR3, as DNA: TGCAGTGCTAGGTCGCAGGGCACCTACGAGCAGTACTTC. It encodes CSARSQGTYEQYF.

This clonotype has a count of ten or more. This chain uses TRBV6-1 with TRBJ1-1; D is undetermined. CDR1 and CDR2 from the germline V gene are MNHNS and SASEGT. Deletions cut 3 bases from V and 0 bases from J, with 14 bases between. The CDR3 runs to 16 residues. CDR3 DNA: TGTGCCAGCAGTGACAGCCGGGTCCGAGTGAACACTGAAGCTTTCTTT. It yields the protein CASSDSRVRVNTEAFF.